A selection of T cell receptor beta chains follows, all from one sample in a study of cytomegalovirus exposure and HLA in healthy donors. Sequencing was performed with immunoSEQ multiplex PCR; in TCRdb, only in-frame clones are kept and a portion is missing. The sample holds roughly 100,000 clones, about four fifths seen once. The sample comprised PBMCs. These receptors were obtained from a man aged 25-45 years in good health and CMV-seronegative. The CDR3 runs from the conserved cysteine through the conserved F or W. The order of the fields is clone size, V gene, J gene, D gene, CDR3 protein, CDR3 DNA. The D gene is left open where the match is weak. Not every row has a clone size; where given, it reads once, few, many or a size class.

once	TRBV18	TRBJ1-1	-	CASSATRNTEAFF	TGTGCCAGCTCAGCCACGAGGAACACTGAAGCTTTCTTT
-	TRBV29-1	TRBJ2-3	TRBD2	CSVPGLAGTDTQYF	TGCAGCGTCCCGGGACTAGCGGGAACAGATACGCAGTATTTT
few	TRBV19	TRBJ1-1	-	CASSPTPGTKNTEAFF	TGTGCCAGTAGTCCGACACCCGGGACAAAGAACACTGAAGCTTTCTTT
-	TRBV6-5	TRBJ2-7	-	CASSYSRRAYEQYF	TGTGCCAGCAGTTACTCGAGGAGGGCCTACGAGCAGTACTTC
-	TRBV6-5	TRBJ1-6	TRBD1	CASSYRDRGYSPLHF	TGTGCCAGCAGTTACCGGGACAGGGGGTATTCACCCCTCCACTTT
-	TRBV6-6	TRBJ1-2	-	CASSYQDSGYGYTF	TGTGCCAGCAGTTACCAGGACAGTGGCTATGGCTACACCTTC
-	TRBV21-1	TRBJ2-1	-	CASSVRFSNEQFF	TGTGCCAGCAGCGTGCGGTTTTCAAATGAGCAGTTCTTC
-	TRBV6-6	TRBJ2-3	TRBD1	CASSRPGQGTDTQYF	TGTGCCAGCAGTAGGCCGGGACAGGGCACAGATACGCAGTATTTT
-	TRBV6-5	TRBJ1-2	-	CATRQPHLTGYGYTF	TGTGCCACAAGGCAGCCACATCTCACGGGGTATGGCTACACCTTC
-	TRBV21-1	TRBJ2-7	-	CASSNSKTISYEQYF	TGTGCCAGCAGCAACAGTAAAACTATCTCCTACGAGCAGTACTTC
-	TRBV28	TRBJ1-4	TRBD1	CASSPRRGLTNEKLFF	TGTGCCAGCAGTCCCCGGAGGGGGCTCACTAATGAAAAACTGTTTTTT
-	TRBV6-5	TRBJ2-3	TRBD1	CASNPDREPHTQYF	TGTGCCAGCAACCCTGACAGGGAACCACATACGCAGTATTTT
-	TRBV6-5	TRBJ1-4	TRBD1	CASSKQGVPNEKLFF	TGTGCCAGCAGTAAGCAGGGGGTACCGAATGAAAAACTGTTTTTT
-	TRBV2	TRBJ2-7	-	CASSAQGLTAYEQYF	TGTGCCAGCAGTGCACAGGGTTTGACCGCCTACGAGCAGTACTTC
-	TRBV19	TRBJ2-7	TRBD2	CASSVGLADYEQYF	TGTGCCAGTAGTGTTGGACTAGCGGACTACGAGCAGTACTTC
-	TRBV5-1	TRBJ2-1	-	CASSAGPLTSGNEQFF	TGCGCCAGCAGTGCGGGACCCCTAACCTCGGGCAATGAGCAGTTCTTC
-	TRBV5-1	TRBJ1-5	-	CASSMEGDNNQPQHF	TGCGCCAGCAGCATGGAAGGGGACAACAATCAGCCCCAGCATTTT
-	TRBV27	TRBJ2-7	-	CASSLLGAGSEQYF	TGTGCCAGCAGCCTGCTGGGTGCGGGATCCGAGCAGTACTTC
-	TRBV14	TRBJ1-2	-	CASSQGAGNYGYTF	TGTGCCAGCAGCCAAGGGGCGGGAAACTATGGCTACACCTTC
few	TRBV11-2	TRBJ1-3	-	CATGVAGNTIYF	TGTGCCACGGGGGTAGCGGGAAACACCATATATTTT
-	TRBV7-2	TRBJ2-5	-	CASSFRPGETQYF	TGTGCCAGCAGCTTCCGTCCGGGAGAGACCCAGTACTTC
-	TRBV15	TRBJ2-1	-	CATSRGQDNEQFF	TGTGCCACCAGCAGAGGACAGGACAATGAGCAGTTCTTC
-	TRBV7-9	TRBJ1-5	-	CASSYNRDQPQHF	TGTGCCAGCAGCTACAACAGGGATCAGCCCCAGCATTTT
-	TRBV2	TRBJ2-3	-	CASSVGVAARKSRDF	TGTGCCAGCAGTGTCGGAGTAGCTGCCAGGAAAAGCAGGGATTTT
-	TRBV10-2	TRBJ1-5	-	CATRPLNGPQHF	TGCGCCACCAGACCCTTGAACGGGCCCCAGCATTTT
once	TRBV5-6	TRBJ1-4	-	CASSTTGTRREKLFF	TGTGCCAGCAGCACAACCGGGACAAGGCGGGAAAAACTGTTTTTT
-	TRBV5-1	TRBJ2-7	TRBD2	CASSSVAGLNEQYF	TGCGCCAGCAGCTCGGTAGCGGGACTCAACGAGCAGTACTTC
-	TRBV2	TRBJ1-3	-	CASSDRGFGNTIYF	TGTGCCAGCAGTGACAGGGGTTTTGGAAACACCATATATTTT
-	TRBV6-5	TRBJ1-1	-	CASRGQGDTEAFF	TGTGCCAGCAGGGGGCAGGGTGACACTGAAGCTTTCTTT
-	TRBV5-1	TRBJ1-4	-	CASSLNTAATNEKLFF	TGCGCCAGCAGCCTAAATACAGCTGCAACTAATGAAAAACTGTTTTTT
-	TRBV28	TRBJ2-7	TRBD2	CASRRGSGLAESYEQYF	TGTGCCAGCAGGAGGGGGTCGGGACTAGCGGAATCCTACGAGCAGTACTTC
-	TRBV5-6	TRBJ2-7	TRBD1	CASSRMDRESYEQYF	TGTGCCAGCAGCCGAATGGACAGGGAATCCTACGAGCAGTACTTC
-	TRBV9	TRBJ1-3	TRBD1	CASSADRSSGNTIYF	TGTGCCAGCAGTGCGGACAGGTCTTCTGGAAACACCATATATTTT
-	TRBV5-6	TRBJ2-2	TRBD2	CASSLVLAGNTGELFF	TGTGCCAGCAGCTTGGTCCTAGCGGGAAACACCGGGGAGCTGTTTTTT
-	TRBV6-5	TRBJ1-5	TRBD1	CASSSAAGQGYSHF	TGTGCCAGCAGTTCGGCCGCCGGACAGGGATATAGCCATTTT
-	TRBV5-1	TRBJ1-6	TRBD1	CASSLGQGNSPLHF	TGCGCCAGCAGCTTGGGACAGGGAAATTCACCCCTCCACTTT
-	TRBV18	TRBJ2-7	-	CASSPQGTPRYEQYF	TGTGCCAGCTCACCCCAGGGGACCCCTCGCTACGAGCAGTACTTC
-	TRBV5-6	TRBJ1-3	-	CASSLDGGSGNTIYF	TGTGCCAGCAGCTTGGACGGCGGGTCGGGAAACACCATATATTTT